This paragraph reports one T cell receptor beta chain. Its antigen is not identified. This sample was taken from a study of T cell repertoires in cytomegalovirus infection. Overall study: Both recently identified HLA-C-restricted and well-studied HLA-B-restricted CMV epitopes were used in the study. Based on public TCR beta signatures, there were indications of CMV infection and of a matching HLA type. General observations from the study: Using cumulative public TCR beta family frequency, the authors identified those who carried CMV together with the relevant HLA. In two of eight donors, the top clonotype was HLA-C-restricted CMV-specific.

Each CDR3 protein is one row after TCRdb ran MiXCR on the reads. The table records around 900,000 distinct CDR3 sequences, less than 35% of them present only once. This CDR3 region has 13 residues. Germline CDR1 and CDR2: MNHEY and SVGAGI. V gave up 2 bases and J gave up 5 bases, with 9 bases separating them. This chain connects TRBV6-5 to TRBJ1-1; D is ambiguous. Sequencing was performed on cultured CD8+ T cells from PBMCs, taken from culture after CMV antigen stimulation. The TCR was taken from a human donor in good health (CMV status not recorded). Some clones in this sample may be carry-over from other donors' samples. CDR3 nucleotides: TGTGCCAGCAGTTACAATGCCGGGACTGAAGCTTTCTTT. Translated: CASSYNAGTEAFF.